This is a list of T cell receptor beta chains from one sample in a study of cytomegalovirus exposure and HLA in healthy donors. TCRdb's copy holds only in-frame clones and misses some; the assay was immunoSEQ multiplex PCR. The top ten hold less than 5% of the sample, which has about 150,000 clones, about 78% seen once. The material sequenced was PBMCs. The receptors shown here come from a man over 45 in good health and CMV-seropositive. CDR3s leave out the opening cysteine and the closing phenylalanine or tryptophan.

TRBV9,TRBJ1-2,ASSAVQGRSGYT
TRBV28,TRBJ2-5,ASSLGGQQETQY
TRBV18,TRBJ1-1,ASSSGLDTEAF
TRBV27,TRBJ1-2,ASSSWALVGYGYT
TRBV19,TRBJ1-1,ASRQGGWGLNTEAF
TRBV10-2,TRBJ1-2,ASSPDRGARYT
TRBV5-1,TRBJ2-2,ASSLELRGGTGELF
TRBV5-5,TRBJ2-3,ASSRQGDTQY
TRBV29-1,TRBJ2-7,SVSSGGLSYEQY
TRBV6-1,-,ASSRDRLTYEQY
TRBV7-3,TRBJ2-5,ASSLGGGESETQY
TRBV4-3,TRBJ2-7,ASSQVGGRRSEQY
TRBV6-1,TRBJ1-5,ASSEAGGSQPQH
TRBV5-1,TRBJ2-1,ASSTTSGGNNEQF
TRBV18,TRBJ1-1,ASSPAGTGGNTEAF
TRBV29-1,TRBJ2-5,SVEEVGQGAETQY
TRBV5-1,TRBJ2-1,ASSLELPPGEDEQF
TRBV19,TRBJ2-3,ASSGGDRKYADTQY
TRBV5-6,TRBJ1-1,ASSFLAEAF
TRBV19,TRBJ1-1,ASSIVARAVTEAF
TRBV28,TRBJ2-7,ASDQTTSGSYEQY
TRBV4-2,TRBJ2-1,ASSQDTGGIYNEQF
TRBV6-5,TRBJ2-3,ASSLQITDTQY
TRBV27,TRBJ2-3,ATRDTPTDTQY
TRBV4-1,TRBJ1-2,ASSQGGGSNYGYT
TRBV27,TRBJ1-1,ASSSSRDRRDTEAF
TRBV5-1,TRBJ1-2,ASSFGTGIDGYT
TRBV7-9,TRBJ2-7,ASSPQGNEQY
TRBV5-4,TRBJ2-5,ASSPGLAGNPQETQY
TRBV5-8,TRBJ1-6,ASSLPGHHNSPLH
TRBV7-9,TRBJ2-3,ASSREGRTDTQY
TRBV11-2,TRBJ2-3,ASSLVPSSGRTDTQY
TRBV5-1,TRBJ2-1,ASSLATGGYNEQF
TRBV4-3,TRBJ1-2,ASSQDIGQGGVNYGYT
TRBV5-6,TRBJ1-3,ASSAGQSSGNTIY
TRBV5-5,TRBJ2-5,ASSFESQETQY
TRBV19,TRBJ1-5,ASAWQWGGNQPQH
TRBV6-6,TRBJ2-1,ASGASGRNEQF
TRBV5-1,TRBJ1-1,ASSHQGEATEAF
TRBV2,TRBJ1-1,ASRASSEAF
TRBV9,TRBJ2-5,ASSVLGTLQETQY
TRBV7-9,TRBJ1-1,ASSLALRNTEAF
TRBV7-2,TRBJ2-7,ASSADGQGGYEQY
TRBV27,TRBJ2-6,ASSLGAGANVLT
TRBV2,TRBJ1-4,ASSPTWDRELF